The sequence of this T cell receptor beta chain was determined in a study of cytomegalovirus exposure and HLA in healthy donors. Study conclusions and caveats: Most of the TCR beta V segments (in an earlier analysis) were productive either about 87% or about 30% of the time. An observed cluster of highly shared sequence variants was recorded as a likely sequencing artifact. Cytomegalovirus status was reportedly diagnosed by the classifier with high specificity and sensitivity.

In the case of this clone: Antigen specificity is unknown.

PCR involved 60 Vbeta and 13 Jbeta primers. The table came from immunoSEQ multiplex PCR; TCRdb's copy has only in-frame clones and leaves some out. The sample contains some 140,000 clones, around 77% of which appear only once. The source is a man over 45 in good health and CMV-seronegative. The sample comprised PBMCs.

CDR3 DNA sequence: TGTGCCTGCACCCGTGGGACAGGGGGGACTGAAGCTTTCTTT. Translated: CACTRGTGGTEAFF. The chain employs TRBV7-9 and TRBJ1-1, with 11 nucleotides matching TRBD1. V gave up 11 bases and J gave up 5 bases; unmatched junction bases: 10. CDR1 and CDR2 (germline): SEHNR, FQNEAQ (reference sequence). The CDR3 totals 14 residues.